This T cell receptor (beta chain) originates from a study of blood T cells in healthy people across ages. Turning to the study itself: Template switching retrieved approximately one barcoded beta molecule for each two T cells.

With a J-beta primer mix and a sample-barcoded 5' primer, a second PCR ran about 7 to 12 cycles. TCRdb called the 5' RACE reads again in MiXCR, with one record for every CDR3 protein. The sample holds around 1,600,000 distinct CDR3 sequences, roughly 43% seen once. V dropped 4 bases and J dropped 4 bases, with 9 bases sitting between them. The CDR3 length is 13 residues. Russia was home to the donors, healthy Caucasian individuals aged about 6 to 90. With regard to this clonotype: Its antigen is unidentified.

Whole-study findings and limits: When set beside aged donors, long-lived donors presented more naive CD4+ cells and higher diversity. Per million T cells, TCR beta diversity dropped roughly linearly as age increased.

Sequencing used blood. The J gene is TRBJ2-3, the V gene TRBV12-3 or TRBV12-4; D call uncertain. The clonotype comes from a woman younger than 35 in good health. The DNA for the CDR3 is TGTGCCAGCAGTTGGGCGGTTCCAGATACGCAGTATTTT. This encodes CASSWAVPDTQYF.